The rows below give T cell receptor beta chains drawn from one sample of a study of T-cell reconstitution after alpha-beta-depleted transplantation in children. MiXCR was run by TCRdb on the PCR reads, yielding one entry per CDR3 protein. Of roughly 49,000 distinct CDR3 sequences in the sample, approximately 8.7% were seen once. Sequenced material: PBMCs, mostly from graft donor cells, taken 60 days after TCRalphabeta/CD19-depleted stem cell transplant. These receptor sequences come from a male patient under 10 years old who had a stem cell transplant for chronic granulomatous disease, so the T cells may come from the graft donor. CDR3s leave out the opening cysteine and the closing phenylalanine or tryptophan. Each record gives: J gene, V gene, clone size, CDR3 protein. Expanded clones get a size class; other rows say once, few or many, or leave the size out.

j_gene: TRBJ2-1
v_gene: TRBV20-1
abundance: many
CDR3aa: SARSYGASGRLNEQF

j_gene: TRBJ2-7
v_gene: TRBV5-1
abundance: many
CDR3aa: ASSLVAEFTYEQY

j_gene: TRBJ2-3
v_gene: TRBV29-1
abundance: -
CDR3aa: SVEDRGTDTQY

j_gene: TRBJ2-7
v_gene: TRBV6-2/TRBV6-3
abundance: many
CDR3aa: ASSYPAAGAYEQY

j_gene: TRBJ2-7
v_gene: TRBV20-1
abundance: many
CDR3aa: SARTGLADYEQY

j_gene: TRBJ2-1
v_gene: TRBV30
abundance: -
CDR3aa: AWSGVYPGNNEQF

j_gene: TRBJ2-5
v_gene: TRBV20-1
abundance: many
CDR3aa: SAAPWGLKETQY

j_gene: TRBJ2-5
v_gene: TRBV5-6
abundance: many
CDR3aa: ASSLGVQETQY

j_gene: TRBJ2-6
v_gene: TRBV28
abundance: many
CDR3aa: ASTDRTGANVLT

j_gene: TRBJ1-1
v_gene: TRBV27
abundance: -
CDR3aa: ASSGTPNTEAF

j_gene: TRBJ2-2
v_gene: TRBV10-3
abundance: many
CDR3aa: AISEGGELF

j_gene: TRBJ1-1
v_gene: TRBV6-1
abundance: -
CDR3aa: ASRQHGGAF

j_gene: TRBJ2-2
v_gene: TRBV7-2
abundance: many
CDR3aa: ASSSKTNTGELF

j_gene: TRBJ2-2
v_gene: TRBV12-3/TRBV12-4
abundance: few
CDR3aa: ASSLSPLGDTGELF

j_gene: TRBJ2-7
v_gene: TRBV20-1
abundance: few
CDR3aa: SAKKQTNWYEQY

j_gene: TRBJ2-2
v_gene: TRBV5-8
abundance: many
CDR3aa: ASSLQGATGELF

j_gene: TRBJ2-7
v_gene: TRBV6-5
abundance: few
CDR3aa: ASSYQENYEQY

j_gene: TRBJ2-3
v_gene: TRBV6-2/TRBV6-3
abundance: many
CDR3aa: ASGRRRDSRDTQY

j_gene: TRBJ1-1
v_gene: TRBV12-3/TRBV12-4
abundance: few
CDR3aa: ASSLGDEAF

j_gene: TRBJ1-5
v_gene: TRBV6-2/TRBV6-3
abundance: -
CDR3aa: ASSYSMATGWVNQPQH

j_gene: TRBJ2-6
v_gene: TRBV29-1
abundance: -
CDR3aa: SVEVYSGANVLT

j_gene: TRBJ2-7
v_gene: TRBV7-2
abundance: -
CDR3aa: AGSPRTSGSYEQY

j_gene: TRBJ2-2
v_gene: TRBV7-2
abundance: -
CDR3aa: ASSLKTGFGGELF

j_gene: TRBJ2-7
v_gene: TRBV6-5
abundance: many
CDR3aa: ASSMVGYEQY

j_gene: TRBJ1-6
v_gene: TRBV4-1
abundance: many
CDR3aa: ASSQSIYRGHNSPLH

j_gene: TRBJ2-3
v_gene: TRBV29-1
abundance: -
CDR3aa: SGGVGGEWGTDTQY

j_gene: TRBJ1-2
v_gene: TRBV29-1
abundance: many
CDR3aa: SVSGLKGNGYT